Here is one T cell receptor beta chain with its context. This receptor's antigen is unknown. The input lacks base qualities; no much larger clone sits a single base away. These data originate in a study of blood T cell repertoires in COVID-19 (dated by TCRdb to about 2020). Regarding the study in general: Samples covering the acute and convalescent phases of COVID-19 were provided by collaborators in the United States, Italy and Spain. The material from the prospective study consisted of cDNA or gDNA derived from T cells, B-cell-depleted T cells, or PBMCs. The dataset comprised deeply sampled blood TCRbeta repertoires from subjects exposed to, actively infected with, or recovered from COVID-19. The repertoires were released in a freely available public database intended as a resource for research on the immune response to SARS-CoV-2. Samples came from the ongoing ImmuneRACE study (first 160 participants) plus 1,254 subjects from 6 global collaborators. A de-identified subject ID, COVID-19 status, age in years and sex were almost always included in the sample metadata. HLA class I and class II types, where available, came from metadata supplied by the sample provider rather than from assay-based typing. Overall study outcomes, separate from this receptor: How much clinical and demographic metadata was included differed by source and by participant, and the metadata was provided uncurated.

The collaborating institutions used their own protocols to collect whole blood in K2EDTA tubes. For TCRbeta analysis, collaborator samples were shipped as frozen whole blood, as isolated PBMCs, or as DNA extracted from either sample type. CDR1 and CDR2, looked up from the germline V gene, are SGHVS and FNYEAQ. Trimming leaves V shorter by 3 bases and J shorter by 4 bases, with the junction holding 5 bases beyond the gene matches. From cysteine to phenylalanine, the CDR3 is 14 amino acids long. CDR3 DNA is the only sequence kept; it has 42 bases, read in frame from the first base. TCRbeta CDR3 regions were amplified from genomic DNA using the immunoSEQ Assay, a bias-controlled multiplex PCR. Regarding the original processing steps: Nucleated cell counts per sample were estimated from amplification of reference gene primers within the assay. Sequence reads were collapsed and filtered to measure the absolute abundance of every unique TCRbeta CDR3 rearrangement. For each sample, productive Simpson clonality was calculated as the square root of Simpson's diversity index across productive rearrangements. In TCRdb, the immuneACCESS table is reduced to in-frame sequences with V and J assigned. These tables do not hold every clone; where another copy was compared, an unresolved V gene accounts for under half, and the others remain unexplained. V, J and clone size were drawn from that table, and D and trimming were deduced from the DNA. The sample contains roughly 270,000 clones, approximately 85% of them found a single time. The ten largest clones take up about 8.5% of the sample.

The V gene is TRBV7-6 and the J gene is TRBJ2-5; TRBD1 aligns with 7 central bases. The origin of this receptor is a man aged 18 to 29 with active or convalescent COVID-19. The sample was peripheral blood. In nucleotide form, the sequence is TGTGCCAGCAGCTTCCAGGCAGGGGGAGAGACCCAGTACTTC. It translates to CASSFQAGGETQYF. Here the CDR3 is joined to the reference TRBV7-6 and TRBJ2-5 genes, and the full variable domain is: GAGVSQSPRYKVTKRGQDVALRCDPISGHVSLYWYRQALGQGPEFLTYFNYEAQQDKSGLPNDRFSAERPEGSISTLTIQRTEQRDSAMYRCASSFQAGGETQYFGPGTRLLVL.